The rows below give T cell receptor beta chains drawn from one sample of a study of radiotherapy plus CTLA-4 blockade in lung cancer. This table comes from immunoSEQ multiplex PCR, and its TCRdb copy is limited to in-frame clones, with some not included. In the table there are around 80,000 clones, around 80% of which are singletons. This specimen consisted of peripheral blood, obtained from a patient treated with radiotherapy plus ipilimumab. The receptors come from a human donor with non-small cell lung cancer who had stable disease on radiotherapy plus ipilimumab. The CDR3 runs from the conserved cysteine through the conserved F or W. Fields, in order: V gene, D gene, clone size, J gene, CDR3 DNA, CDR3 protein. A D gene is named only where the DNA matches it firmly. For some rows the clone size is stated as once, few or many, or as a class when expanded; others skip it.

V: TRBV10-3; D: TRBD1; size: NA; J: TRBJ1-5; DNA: TGTGCCATCAGTGAGTTGGGACAGGCTGGCAATCAGCCCCAGCATTTT; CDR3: CAISELGQAGNQPQHF
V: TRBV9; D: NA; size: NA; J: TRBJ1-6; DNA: TGTGCCAGCAGCGTAGCTGGGGTTGATTCACCCCTCCACTTT; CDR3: CASSVAGVDSPLHF
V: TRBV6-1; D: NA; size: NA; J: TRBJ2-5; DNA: TGTGCCAGCAGTGAATTTTCCACCCCTCGGACATCGGCTGAGTCGTACTTC; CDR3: CASSEFSTPRTSAESYF
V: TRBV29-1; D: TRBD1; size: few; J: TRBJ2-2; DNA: TGCAGCGTTTACAAACCGGGACAGGGTGGGACCGGGGAGCTGTTTTTT; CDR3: CSVYKPGQGGTGELFF
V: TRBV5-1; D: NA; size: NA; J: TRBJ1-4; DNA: TGCGCCAGCAGGAGAGGGGGAACTAATGAAAAACTGTTTTTT; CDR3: CASRRGGTNEKLFF
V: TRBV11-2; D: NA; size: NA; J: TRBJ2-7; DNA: TGTGCCAGCAGCTTCCGACCCGCAGGGGTAACAAGCGACGAGCAGTACTTC; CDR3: CASSFRPAGVTSDEQYF
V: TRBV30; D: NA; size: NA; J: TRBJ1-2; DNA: TGTGCCTGGTATAGGGCAGGAAATGGCTACACCTTC; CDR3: CAWYRAGNGYTF
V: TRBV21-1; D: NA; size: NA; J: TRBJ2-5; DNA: TGTGCCAGCAGCTCCCGACCGGGGGACTTC; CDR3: CASSSRPGDF
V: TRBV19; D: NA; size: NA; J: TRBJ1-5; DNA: TGTGCCAGTACCCACGGGGTGACACGGCAGCCCCAGCATTTT; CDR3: CASTHGVTRQPQHF
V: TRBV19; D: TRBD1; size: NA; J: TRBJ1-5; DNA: TGTGCCAGTAGTATAGGGGTCAGGGGGTTCGGGCAGCCCCAGCATTTT; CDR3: CASSIGVRGFGQPQHF
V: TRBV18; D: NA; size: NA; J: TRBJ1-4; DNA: TGTGCCAGCTCCCTCGGGATACCGGAGACTAATGAAAAACTGTTTTTT; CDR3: CASSLGIPETNEKLFF
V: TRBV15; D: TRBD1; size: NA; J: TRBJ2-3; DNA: TGTGCCACCAGCGGGGGACAGGGGATCACAGATACGCAGTATTTT; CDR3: CATSGGQGITDTQYF
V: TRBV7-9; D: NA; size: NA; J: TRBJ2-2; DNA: TGTGCCAGCAGCTTAGAATTGAACACCGGGGAGCTGTTTTTT; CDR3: CASSLELNTGELFF
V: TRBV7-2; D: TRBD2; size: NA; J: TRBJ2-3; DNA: TGTGCCAGCAGCCCCCCTAGCGGGGGGGCCGGAGATACGCAGTATTTT; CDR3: CASSPPSGGAGDTQYF
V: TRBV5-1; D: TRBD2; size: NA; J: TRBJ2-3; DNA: TGCGCCAGCAGCTCCGGGCACCGACTAGCGGGGCTAGGTACAGATACGCAGTATTTT; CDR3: CASSSGHRLAGLGTDTQYF
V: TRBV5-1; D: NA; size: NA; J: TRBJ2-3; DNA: TGCGCCAGCAGCTCGGGACTGGTACCTAGCACAGATACGCAGTATTTT; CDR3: CASSSGLVPSTDTQYF
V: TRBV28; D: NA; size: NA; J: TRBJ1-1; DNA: TGTGCCAGCAGTTCCCAAGGACACACTATGACTGAAGCTTTCTTT; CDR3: CASSSQGHTMTEAFF
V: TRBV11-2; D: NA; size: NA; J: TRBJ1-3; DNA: TGTGCCAGCAGCTTAGTAGCAGCCGGAAACACCATATATTTT; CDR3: CASSLVAAGNTIYF
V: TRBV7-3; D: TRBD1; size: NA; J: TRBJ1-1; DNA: TGTGCCAGCAGCCAGACAGGGCTCACTGAAGCTTTCTTT; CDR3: CASSQTGLTEAFF
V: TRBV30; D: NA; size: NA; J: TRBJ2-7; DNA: TGTGCCTGGAGTGTCTTGACAGGCCTATCCTACGAGCAGTACTTC; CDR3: CAWSVLTGLSYEQYF
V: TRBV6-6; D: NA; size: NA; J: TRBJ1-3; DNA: TGTGCCGGAGGGAGAGTCGGAAACACCATATATTTT; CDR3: CAGGRVGNTIYF
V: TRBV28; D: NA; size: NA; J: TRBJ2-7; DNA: TGTGCCAGCAGTTTACGTAATCCGGGGACCTACGAGCAGTACTTC; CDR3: CASSLRNPGTYEQYF
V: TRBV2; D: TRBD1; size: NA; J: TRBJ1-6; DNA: TGTGCCAGCAGTGAATTGACAGGGGGAAATTCACCCCTCCACTTT; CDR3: CASSELTGGNSPLHF
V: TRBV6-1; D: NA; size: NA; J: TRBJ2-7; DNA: TGTGCCAGCAGTGCGGGGGGCCGGTACGAGCAGTACTTC; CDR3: CASSAGGRYEQYF
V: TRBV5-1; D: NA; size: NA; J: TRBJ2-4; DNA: TGCGCCAGCAGCTTGGAAGAGGGAAACATTCAGTACTTC; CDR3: CASSLEEGNIQYF
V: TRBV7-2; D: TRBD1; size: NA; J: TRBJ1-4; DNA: TGTGCCAGCAGCTTAGGAGGCAGGGGGCGGAAAAAACTGTTTTTT; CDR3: CASSLGGRGRKKLFF